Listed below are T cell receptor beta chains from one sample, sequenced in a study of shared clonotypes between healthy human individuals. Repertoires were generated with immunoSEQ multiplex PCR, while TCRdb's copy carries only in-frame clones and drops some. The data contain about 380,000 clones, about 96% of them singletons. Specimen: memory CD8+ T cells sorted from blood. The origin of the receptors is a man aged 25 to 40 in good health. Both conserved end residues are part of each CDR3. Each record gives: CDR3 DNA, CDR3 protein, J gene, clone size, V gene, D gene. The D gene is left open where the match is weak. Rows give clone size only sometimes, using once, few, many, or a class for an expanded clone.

DNA: TGCGCCAGCAGCGCGGGACAGGGGGTTCGGGAGCAGTACTTC
CDR3: CASSAGQGVREQYF
J: TRBJ2-7
size: NA
V: TRBV5-1
D: TRBD1

DNA: TGTGCCAGCAGCACCGACTTAGCTCATGAGCAGTTCTTC
CDR3: CASSTDLAHEQFF
J: TRBJ2-1
size: NA
V: TRBV5-5
D: NA

DNA: TGTGCCAGCAGCTGGAGGGCCCCCTACGAGCAGTACTTC
CDR3: CASSWRAPYEQYF
J: TRBJ2-7
size: NA
V: TRBV11-2
D: NA

DNA: TGTGCCTGGAGCCCCTCACGACAGGGTTGGTACGAGCAGTACTTC
CDR3: CAWSPSRQGWYEQYF
J: TRBJ2-7
size: NA
V: TRBV30
D: TRBD1

DNA: TGTGCCAGCAGCTTAAGGCCGGGACAGGGGTTCTCCTACGAGCAGTACTTC
CDR3: CASSLRPGQGFSYEQYF
J: TRBJ2-7
size: NA
V: TRBV7-2
D: TRBD1

DNA: TGTGCCAGCAGCACGGGACTAGCGGATTACAATGAGCAGTTCTTC
CDR3: CASSTGLADYNEQFF
J: TRBJ2-1
size: NA
V: TRBV5-4
D: TRBD2

DNA: TGTGCCAGCAGCCAAGAGACAAGGGGGAGGGCCGGGGAGCTGTTTTTT
CDR3: CASSQETRGRAGELFF
J: TRBJ2-2
size: NA
V: TRBV4-2
D: NA

DNA: TGTGCCAGCAGTGCAGATAACTATGGCTACACCTTC
CDR3: CASSADNYGYTF
J: TRBJ1-2
size: NA
V: TRBV25-1
D: NA

DNA: TGTGCCAGCAGCTTGGAAACTAGTTCCTACGAGCAGTACTTC
CDR3: CASSLETSSYEQYF
J: TRBJ2-7
size: once
V: TRBV5-5
D: NA

DNA: TGCGCCAGCAGGGGGACTAGTCCAACTGGGGAGCTGTTTTTT
CDR3: CASRGTSPTGELFF
J: TRBJ2-2
size: NA
V: TRBV5-1
D: TRBD2

DNA: TGTGCCAGTAGTTTCACAGGGGCCACCTACGAGCAGTACTTC
CDR3: CASSFTGATYEQYF
J: TRBJ2-7
size: NA
V: TRBV19
D: TRBD1

DNA: TGCGCCAGCAGCGCGCGACAGGGGCCCAACATTCAGTACTTC
CDR3: CASSARQGPNIQYF
J: TRBJ2-4
size: NA
V: TRBV5-1
D: TRBD1

DNA: TGTGCCAGCAGTTATAAGGGCAACTCCTACGAGCAGTACTTC
CDR3: CASSYKGNSYEQYF
J: TRBJ2-7
size: NA
V: TRBV6-5
D: NA

DNA: TGTGCCAGTAACCCAGGGGGTCTGTTCGAAGCTTTCTTT
CDR3: CASNPGGLFEAFF
J: TRBJ1-1
size: NA
V: TRBV19
D: TRBD1

DNA: TGTGCCAGCAGCCAGGATGGGGGGTACGAGACCCAGTACTTC
CDR3: CASSQDGGYETQYF
J: TRBJ2-5
size: NA
V: TRBV6-1
D: NA

DNA: TGTGCCAGCAGCTTAATTCACAGAGACAATGAGCAGTTCTTC
CDR3: CASSLIHRDNEQFF
J: TRBJ2-1
size: NA
V: TRBV5-4
D: NA

DNA: TGTGCCAGTAGTATCCGGCAGGGCAATCAGCCCCAGCATTTT
CDR3: CASSIRQGNQPQHF
J: TRBJ1-5
size: NA
V: TRBV19
D: NA

DNA: TGTGCCAGCAGTGAGGCCGGCAACACTGAAGCTTTCTTT
CDR3: CASSEAGNTEAFF
J: TRBJ1-1
size: NA
V: TRBV25-1
D: NA

DNA: TGTGCCAGCAGCGGACGGGACGGACGATACGAGCAGTACTTC
CDR3: CASSGRDGRYEQYF
J: TRBJ2-7
size: NA
V: TRBV21-1
D: NA

DNA: TGTGCCAGCAGCCTTACCTCCGGGACTAGTTTAAGGCCGGTGAACACCGGGGAGCTGTTTTTT
CDR3: CASSLTSGTSLRPVNTGELFF
J: TRBJ2-2
size: NA
V: TRBV4-2
D: TRBD2

DNA: TGCAGTGCTAATCTAGCGGGAGGGAAGTTCTTC
CDR3: CSANLAGGKFF
J: TRBJ2-1
size: NA
V: TRBV20-1
D: TRBD2

DNA: TGTGCCAGTAGTATGGTGCCCGGGGGGTCCTACGAGCAGTACTTC
CDR3: CASSMVPGGSYEQYF
J: TRBJ2-7
size: NA
V: TRBV19
D: TRBD2

DNA: TGTGCCAGCAGTCCACGGGGTGGCAATCAGCCCCAGCATTTT
CDR3: CASSPRGGNQPQHF
J: TRBJ1-5
size: NA
V: TRBV2
D: NA

DNA: TGTGCCAGCAGCCCCCCGACAGTCAGCACAGATACGCAGTATTTT
CDR3: CASSPPTVSTDTQYF
J: TRBJ2-3
size: NA
V: TRBV4-2
D: NA

DNA: TGCGCCAGCAGTCACAGGGCAGATACGCAGTATTTT
CDR3: CASSHRADTQYF
J: TRBJ2-3
size: NA
V: TRBV23-1
D: NA

DNA: TGTGCCACCACAGGCGGCAATGAGCAGTTCTTC
CDR3: CATTGGNEQFF
J: TRBJ2-1
size: NA
V: TRBV27
D: NA

DNA: TGTGCCAGCAGTGAACAGGGGACAACTAATGAAAAACTGTTTTTT
CDR3: CASSEQGTTNEKLFF
J: TRBJ1-4
size: NA
V: TRBV2
D: NA

DNA: TGTGCCAGCAGCCAAGTGAGGACCTTGAATGAGCAGTTCTTC
CDR3: CASSQVRTLNEQFF
J: TRBJ2-1
size: NA
V: TRBV4-2
D: NA

DNA: TGTGCCAGCAGTTTATCAGGGAACACCGGGGAGCTGTTTTTT
CDR3: CASSLSGNTGELFF
J: TRBJ2-2
size: NA
V: TRBV28
D: NA

DNA: TGCGCCAGCAGCTTGACGAGCAATCAGCCCCAGCATTTT
CDR3: CASSLTSNQPQHF
J: TRBJ1-5
size: NA
V: TRBV5-1
D: NA

DNA: TGTGCCAGGAGCGAGGGGTACACTGAAGCTTTCTTT
CDR3: CARSEGYTEAFF
J: TRBJ1-1
size: NA
V: TRBV19
D: NA

DNA: TGCGCCAGCAGCGAAAGCCCCTACGAGCAGTACTTC
CDR3: CASSESPYEQYF
J: TRBJ2-7
size: NA
V: TRBV10-2
D: NA

DNA: TGCGCCAGCAGCTTGGGACAGGGAAGCAATCAGCCCCAGCATTTT
CDR3: CASSLGQGSNQPQHF
J: TRBJ1-5
size: NA
V: TRBV5-1
D: TRBD1

DNA: TGCGCCAGCTCGCCTAACCCAGGGGGAAGTCACGAGCAGTACTTC
CDR3: CASSPNPGGSHEQYF
J: TRBJ2-7
size: NA
V: TRBV5-1
D: TRBD1

DNA: TGTGCCAGCAGTTTGTCAAAGGGGACAGTCCTCCGAGAGACCCAGTACTTC
CDR3: CASSLSKGTVLRETQYF
J: TRBJ2-5
size: NA
V: TRBV28
D: TRBD1

DNA: TGTGCCTGGCAATCAATACCAGCAACTAATGAAAAACTGTTTTTT
CDR3: CAWQSIPATNEKLFF
J: TRBJ1-4
size: NA
V: TRBV30
D: NA

DNA: TGTGCCAGCAGCTGGACAGATACGCAGTATTTT
CDR3: CASSWTDTQYF
J: TRBJ2-3
size: NA
V: TRBV6-6
D: NA

DNA: TGTGCCAGCAGCTTGGGACAGGGCCCCTCCTACGAGCAGTACTTC
CDR3: CASSLGQGPSYEQYF
J: TRBJ2-7
size: NA
V: TRBV5-4
D: TRBD1

DNA: TGTGCCAGCAGCTTAACAGATACGCAGTATTTT
CDR3: CASSLTDTQYF
J: TRBJ2-3
size: few
V: TRBV7-2
D: NA

DNA: TGTGCCAGCAGTGAAGGCGGGACAGGGGGGTACGAGCAGTACTTC
CDR3: CASSEGGTGGYEQYF
J: TRBJ2-7
size: NA
V: TRBV6-1
D: TRBD1

DNA: TGTGCCAGCAGCTACACTGAAGCTTTCTTT
CDR3: CASSYTEAFF
J: TRBJ1-1
size: once
V: TRBV7-9
D: NA

DNA: TGTGCCAGCATCGGAACTGCTAGGGCTAGCGGGAGGAGGGAAGAGACCCAGTACTTC
CDR3: CASIGTARASGRREETQYF
J: TRBJ2-5
size: NA
V: TRBV4-2
D: TRBD2

DNA: TGCGCCAGCAGCTCCAGGGCGGCAAGGGAGACCCAGTACTTC
CDR3: CASSSRAARETQYF
J: TRBJ2-5
size: NA
V: TRBV5-1
D: NA

DNA: TGTGCCAGAAAACGTAGCGGGAGGGTATACAACAATGAGCAGTTCTTC
CDR3: CARKRSGRVYNNEQFF
J: TRBJ2-1
size: NA
V: TRBV2
D: TRBD2

DNA: TGTGCCAGCAGTTTGGAGCGGGGCTACGAGCAGTACTTC
CDR3: CASSLERGYEQYF
J: TRBJ2-7
size: NA
V: TRBV27
D: TRBD2

DNA: TGCGCCAGCAGCTTGGAAGCGGGGCAGGGAGGCTATGGCTACACCTTC
CDR3: CASSLEAGQGGYGYTF
J: TRBJ1-2
size: NA
V: TRBV5-1
D: NA

DNA: TGTGCCAGCAGTTCATATCCGACAGGGGTCGAGCAGTACTTC
CDR3: CASSSYPTGVEQYF
J: TRBJ2-7
size: NA
V: TRBV27
D: TRBD1

DNA: TGTGCCAGCACCCTAGGGGGGCGCACAGATACGCAGTATTTT
CDR3: CASTLGGRTDTQYF
J: TRBJ2-3
size: NA
V: TRBV6-5
D: NA

DNA: TGTGCCAGCAGCTTCGCTCTAGCGGGAAAAACCTACGAGCAGTACTTC
CDR3: CASSFALAGKTYEQYF
J: TRBJ2-7
size: NA
V: TRBV11-2
D: TRBD2